These 24 T cell receptor beta chains originate from one sample sequenced in a study of blood T cell repertoires in COVID-19 (TCRdb year 2020). Library generation was performed with the immunoSEQ multiplex PCR assay. TCRdb obtained this table from immuneACCESS and retained in-frame rearrangements with V and J assigned. These tables miss some clones; where compared with another copy, unresolved V genes account for less than half of the shortfall, and the remainder is unexplained. The sample contains around 190,000 clones, about 77% of them found a single time. In total, the top ten clones hold roughly a sixth of the sample. Sequencing was carried out using PBMCs or T cells enriched from blood (not recorded which). Receptors originate from a woman in her fifties or sixties with acute COVID-19.

The chain recombines TRBV7-9 with TRBJ1-2; D call uncertain. The germline V and J ends were trimmed by 2 bases and 2 bases, with 6 bases remaining between them. The germline gives CDR1 SEHNR, CDR2 FQNEAQ (reference sequence). The CDR3 runs to 13 residues. Written as DNA, the CDR3 is TGTGCCAGCAGCTTACCCCAAAACTATGGCTACACCTTC. It yields the protein CASSLPQNYGYTF.

The chain combines TRBV2 with TRBJ1-1, with 7 positions matching TRBD1. Germline V lookup: CDR1 SNHLY, CDR2 FYNNEI. The CDR3 spans 14 residues. After removal of 5 bases from V and 5 bases from J, the junction contained 8 bases not matched to a gene. This chain's CDR3 is CASSNQGDRTEAFF. The CDR3 region has the DNA TGTGCCAGCAGTAATCAGGGGGATCGAACTGAAGCTTTCTTT. The full variable domain, in which reference TRBV2 and TRBJ1-1 provide the parts outside the CDR3, is EPEVTQTPSHQVTQMGQEVILRCVPISNHLYFYWYRQILGQKVEFLVSFYNNEISEKSEIFDDQFSVERPDGSNFTLKIRSTKLEDSAMYFCASSNQGDRTEAFFGQGTRLTVV.

This clone came up a few times. CDR3 protein: CASGQQTGGAYGYTF. The CDR3 region has the DNA TGTGCTAGTGGCCAGCAAACAGGGGGCGCCTATGGCTACACCTTC. The chain recombines TRBV12-5 with TRBJ1-2; 9 bases match TRBD1. V shed 6 bases and J 4 bases; nucleotides not matched to a gene: 9. Germline CDR1 LGHNT, CDR2 FRNRAP. The CDR3 spans 15 residues.

This rearrangement joins TRBV5-6 to TRBJ1-1; D is unclear. V was trimmed by 6 bases and J by 0 bases, leaving 6 bases between them. Germline values: CDR1 SGHDT, CDR2 YYEEEE. The length of the CDR3 is 12 residues. CDR3 nucleotides: TGTGCCAGCAACAACATGAACACTGAAGCTTTCTTT. Translating it yields CASNNMNTEAFF.

This clone was found a few times. This chain uses TRBV6-5 with TRBJ1-2, with 8 bases that match TRBD1. Germline assignment: CDR1 MNHEY and CDR2 SVGAGI. The CDR3 length is 14 residues. V lost 5 bases to trimming and J lost 6 bases; unmatched junction nucleotides: 8. The CDR3 coding sequence is TGTGCCAGCAGTCAACAGACAGGGGTAGATGGCTACACCTTC. Amino acid sequence: CASSQQTGVDGYTF.

The chain carries TRBV28 and TRBJ2-3; D gene uncertain. Germline CDR1 and CDR2: MDHEN and SYDVKM. The CDR3 length is 13 residues. V was clipped by 8 bases and J by 2 bases, with 11 bases between them. The CDR3 protein is CASLQTNTDTQYF. CDR3 nucleotide sequence: TGTGCCAGCCTCCAGACAAACACAGATACGCAGTATTTT.

This chain connects TRBV6-2 or TRBV6-3 to TRBJ2-3; 9 positions match TRBD1. The trim removed 6 bases at V and 6 bases at J, leaving 10 bases unmatched. Germline CDR1 is MNHEY and CDR2 is SVGEGT. The CDR3 spans 15 residues. CDR3 region: CASSGNRGHVDTQYF. CDR3 nucleotides: TGTGCCAGCAGCGGAAACAGGGGGCATGTGGATACGCAGTATTTT.

The gene calls are TRBV3-1 (or the pseudogene TRBV3-2) and TRBJ1-2, with 7 bases identical to TRBD1. This CDR3 has 14 amino acids. Germline assignment: CDR1 LGHDT and CDR2 YNNKEL (reference sequence). The V gene end was trimmed by 2 bases and the J gene end by 7 bases; junction bases not matched to a gene: 7. DNA for the CDR3: TGTGCCAGCAGCCAATTTGGACAGGTGGCTGGCTACACCTTC. Translating it yields CASSQFGQVAGYTF.

The chain has TRBV3-1 (or the pseudogene TRBV3-2) and TRBJ2-1, with 7 bases that match TRBD1. With V trimmed by 3 bases and J by 8 bases, 7 bases remained unmatched. The CDR3 runs to 14 residues. Germline CDR1 is LGHDT and CDR2 is YNNKEL (reference sequence). DNA for the CDR3: TGTGCCAGCAGCCATCCCCACAGGGGAGATGAGCAGTTCTTC. It specifies CASSHPHRGDEQFF.

This sequence joins TRBV4-2 and TRBJ1-2; no reliable D call. This CDR3 is built from 14 residues. The germline gives CDR1 LGHNA, CDR2 YNFKEQ. Between the trimmed V and J ends, which lost 1 base and 5 bases, there was a span of 11 bases. The CDR3 nucleotides read TGTGCCAGCAGCCAAGTGGAGCCGGGGTATGGCTACACCTTC. Residues: CASSQVEPGYGYTF.

The chain recombines TRBV13 with TRBJ1-2; 11 bases are shared with TRBD1. V was clipped by 6 bases and J by 4 bases; unmatched bases: 13. Germline V lookup: CDR1 PRHDT, CDR2 FYEKMQ (reference sequence). CDR3 length: 17 amino acids. The CDR3 DNA reads TGTGCCAGCAGTCCCCGTCCCGGGACAGGGGGTGGCTATGGCTACACCTTC. It is translated as CASSPRPGTGGGYGYTF.

V is TRBV27 and J is TRBJ2-2; D is possibly TRBD2 (6 bases). Trimming took 5 bases from V and 5 from J, leaving 15 bases between them. In germline, CDR1 is MNHEY, CDR2 SMNVEV (reference sequence). This CDR3 contains 15 residues. The CDR3: CASSAEWGVTGELFF. CDR3 DNA: TGTGCCAGCAGTGCCGAATGGGGGGTTACCGGGGAGCTGTTTTTT.

The gene calls are TRBV18 and TRBJ1-4; perhaps TRBD1 as D (6 bases). V dropped 4 bases and J dropped 0 bases, with 12 bases sitting between them. The CDR3 has 16 residues. Germline V lookup: CDR1 KGHSH, CDR2 LQKENI. CDR3 nucleotide sequence: TGTGCCAGCTCACAGGCAGGGGCCCCAACTAATGAAAAACTGTTTTTT. This encodes CASSQAGAPTNEKLFF. The full variable domain, in which reference TRBV18 and TRBJ1-4 provide the parts outside the CDR3, is NAGVMQNPRHLVRRRGQEARLRCSPMKGHSHVYWYRQLPEEGLKFMVYLQKENIIDESGMPKERFSAEFPKEGPSILRIQQVVRGDSAAYFCASSQAGAPTNEKLFFGSGTQLSVL.

The V call is TRBV19, the J call TRBJ1-2; 8 bases agree with TRBD1. The J segment lost 4 bases and the V segment lost 5 bases, leaving 6 bases of the junction unmatched. CDR3 length: 14 residues. The germline V gene encodes CDR1 LNHDA and CDR2 SQIVND (reference sequence). CDR3 region: CASSDGGQVYGYTF. The CDR3 DNA sequence: TGTGCCAGTAGTGACGGGGGACAGGTCTATGGCTACACCTTC.

This clone was seen a handful of times. V usage is TRBV10-1 and J usage is TRBJ1-1; D possibly corresponds to TRBD1 (6 bases). The CDR3 contains 15 residues. Germline CDR1 is WNHNN and CDR2 is SYGVQD (reference sequence). V was shortened by 0 bases and J by 1 base, with 9 bases between the two germline ends. The CDR3 region has the DNA TGCGCCAGCAGTGAGTCGATACAGGGGAACACTGAAGCTTTCTTT. Translating it yields CASSESIQGNTEAFF.

Worth noting for this clone: Other nucleotide sequences from this sample produce the same CDR3. The chain links TRBV28 to TRBJ1-5; D is unresolved. Germline values: CDR1 MDHEN, CDR2 SYDVKM. The CDR3 consists of 12 residues. The ends were cut back, 4 bases at V and 5 bases at J, with 6 bases in the middle. As DNA, the CDR3 is TGTGCCAGCAGTTCCTTGTATCAGCCCCAGCATTTT. Its protein is CASSSLYQPQHF.

The chain combines TRBV7-2 with TRBJ2-1; D gene uncertain. Germline CDR1 is SGHTA and CDR2 is FQGNSA. V lost 6 bases and J 1 base, leaving 13 bases between the germline ends. The CDR3 sequence is 15 residues long. The CDR3 bases are TGTGCCAGCAGTCCGTCGTATTTATCCTACAATGAGCAGTTCTTC. It translates to CASSPSYLSYNEQFF.

The rearrangement uses TRBV7-2 and TRBJ2-5, with D possibly TRBD2 on 5 matching bases. Germline CDR1 and CDR2: SGHTA and FQGNSA. The V gene lost 5 bases and the J gene lost 5 bases, with 12 bases spanning the gap. The CDR3 is 13 amino acids. As DNA, the CDR3 is TGTGCCAGCAGCGCCACTAGTGAGGAGACCCAGTACTTC. Amino acids: CASSATSEETQYF.

Remarks on this clone: A read error may account for a junction end that differs from germline. This specimen includes other DNA sequences encoding the same CDR3. This chain joins TRBV7-7 and TRBJ2-5; no clear D. The CDR3 is 13 amino acids. The germline CDR1 and CDR2 sequences are SSHAT and FNYEAQ (reference sequence). The CDR3 DNA is TGTGCTAGCAGCTCCGCAGGCGAAGAGACCCAGTACTTC. It codes for CASSSAGEETQYF.

The V and J genes are TRBV4-2 and TRBJ1-5, with 9 bases lining up with TRBD1. V gave up 0 bases and J gave up 2 bases; unmatched junction bases: 8. The CDR3 contains 18 residues. Germline CDR1 is LGHNA and CDR2 is YNFKEQ. CDR3 nucleotides: TGTGCCAGCAGCCAAGACCCACAGACAGGGGGAGGCAATCAGCCCCAGCATTTT. Translating it yields CASSQDPQTGGGNQPQHF.

This sequence joins TRBV6-1 and TRBJ1-2, with 7 bases that match TRBD1. Germline trimming cut 1 base from V and 3 bases from J; bases unmatched to any gene: 2. CDR3 length: 14 residues. Germline CDR1 reads MNHNS; CDR2 reads SASEGT. The CDR3 spells CASSEGRGHYGYTF. DNA for the CDR3: TGTGCCAGCAGTGAAGGGAGGGGGCACTATGGCTACACCTTC.

V usage is TRBV7-9 and J usage is TRBJ1-1; maybe TRBD1 (5 bases). Germline lookup yields CDR1 SEHNR and CDR2 FQNEAQ (reference sequence). The CDR3 runs 13 residues. Trimming stripped 0 bases from V and 4 bases from J, with 6 bases between. CDR3 amino acids: CASSLAGATEAFF. In DNA form, the CDR3 reads TGTGCCAGCAGCTTAGCAGGGGCCACTGAAGCTTTCTTT.

Written as DNA, the CDR3 is TGTGCCAGCAGCTTATCGGGGAGGACGGGTAATAATTCACCCCTCCACTTT. This translates into CASSLSGRTGNNSPLHF. This chain joins TRBV7-3 and TRBJ1-6; D remains ambiguous. CDR3 size: 17 residues. Between the trimmed V and J ends, which lost 2 bases and 5 bases, there was a span of 16 bases. Germline V gene sequence: CDR1 SGHTA, CDR2 FQGTGA.

The chain couples TRBV9 to TRBJ2-3; D might be TRBD2 (6 bases). The CDR3 has 17 residues. Germline CDR1 is SGDLS and CDR2 is YYNGEE. Trimming took 0 bases from V and 7 from J, leaving 21 bases between them. The CDR3 reads CASSVAGGATVLNTQYF. In nucleotides, the CDR3 is TGTGCCAGCAGCGTAGCTGGCGGGGCCACGGTTTTGAATACGCAGTATTTT. Supplemented by reference TRBV9 and TRBJ2-3, the full variable domain reads DSGVTQTPKHLITATGQRVTLRCSPRSGDLSVYWYQQSLDQGLQFLIQYYNGEERAKGNILERFSAQQFPDLHSELNLSSLELGDSALYFCASSVAGGATVLNTQYFGPGTRLTVL.